This TCR beta chain derives from a study of blood T cell repertoires in COVID-19. Study-wide context: Specimens from acute and convalescent COVID-19 originated in the United States, Italy and Spain. The cDNA or gDNA used as material had been derived from T cells, B-cell-depleted T cells, or PBMCs.

Methods used by the authors: Amplification of reference gene primers was used by the study to estimate nucleated cell counts. Only in-frame clones appear in the TCRdb table, and some are missing; sequencing was by immunoSEQ multiplex PCR. The V and J calls and clone size are taken from that table; D and trimming were inferred from the DNA. The top ten hold approximately 1.8% of the sample, which has 130,000 to 150,000 clones, roughly 88% seen once. The receptor was isolated from a man in his 70s with acute or convalescent COVID-19. Sequencing was done on a sample of peripheral blood.

CDR3 loop: CASSEVQGGNQPQHF. The CDR3 DNA reads TGTGCCAGCAGTGAAGTCCAGGGTGGCAATCAGCCCCAGCATTTT. The rearrangement links TRBV6-1 to TRBJ1-5; the D gene is possibly TRBD1 (5 bases). Germline V gene lookup returns CDR1 MNHNS and CDR2 SASEGT. V gave up 1 base and J gave up 2 bases, with 9 bases separating them. The CDR3 covers 15 residues.